The following is a T cell receptor (beta chain) sequence with its context. Its antigen is as yet unknown. The data derive from a study of breast tumors, draining lymph nodes, adjacent tissues. Study findings and constraints: Compared with lymph nodes, tumors were less diverse; compared with nontumor tissue, more. That most tumor T cells come from lymph nodes remained unproven. The data were judged consistent with most tumor T cells coming from lymph node and expanding in tumor. Tumor and nontumor repertoires were significantly more similar in luminal-like than in basal-like breast cancer.

The CDR3 sequence is 13 residues long. Trimming took 4 bases from V and 7 from J, leaving 10 bases between them. Germline values: CDR1 SGHTA, CDR2 FQGNSA. Samples came from axillary lymph nodes draining the breast cancer. MiXCR, run by TCRdb on the multiplex PCR reads, gives a single entry per CDR3 protein. The sample shows about 270,000 distinct CDR3 sequences, around 30% of them seen only once. The sample comprised axillary lymph node tissue. The sequence was obtained from a female donor with breast cancer. Some clones in this sample may be carry-over from other donors' samples. The rearrangement links TRBV7-2 to TRBJ1-4, with D maybe TRBD1 (5 bases). The CDR3 sequence: CASSSGGGEKLFF. DNA for the CDR3: TGTGCCAGCAGCTCTGGGGGGGGTGAAAAACTGTTTTTT.